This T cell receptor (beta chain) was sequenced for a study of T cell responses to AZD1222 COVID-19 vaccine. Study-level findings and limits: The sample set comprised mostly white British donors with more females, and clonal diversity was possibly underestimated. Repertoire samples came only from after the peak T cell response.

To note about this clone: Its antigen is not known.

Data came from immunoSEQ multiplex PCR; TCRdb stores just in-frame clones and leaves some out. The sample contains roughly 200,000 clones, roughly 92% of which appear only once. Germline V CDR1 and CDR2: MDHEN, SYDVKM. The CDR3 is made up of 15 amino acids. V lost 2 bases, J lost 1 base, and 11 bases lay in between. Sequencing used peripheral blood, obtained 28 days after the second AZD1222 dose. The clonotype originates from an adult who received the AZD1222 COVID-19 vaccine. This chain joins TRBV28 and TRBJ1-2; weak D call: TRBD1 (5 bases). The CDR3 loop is CASSLEGTGNYGYTF. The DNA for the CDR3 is TGTGCCAGCAGTTTAGAGGGGACTGGTAACTATGGCTACACCTTC.